The next 14 T cell receptor beta chains were all read from a single sample in a study of T cells in Graves' hyperthyroidism and ophthalmopathy. TCR beta CDR3 sequences were amplified from RNA transcripts. The TCR CDR3 first-round RT-PCR relied on the HTBI primer set. A single record per CDR3 protein comes from TCRdb applying MiXCR to the multiplex PCR reads. The repertoire holds hundreds of thousands of distinct CDR3 sequences, roughly 19% seen once, with under 40% in the top ten. The sequencing input was blood. Source of these receptors: a middle-aged man with Graves' ophthalmopathy.

The genes are TRBV28 and TRBJ1-1; maybe TRBD1 (5 bases). Trimming shortened V by 10 bases and J by 11 bases, and 20 bases separated the two germline ends. Germline-derived CDR1 and CDR2 are MDHEN and SYDVKM. CDR3 size: 12 residues. In DNA, the CDR3 is TGTGCCAACAAGAGGCCAGGGTCTATCGCTTTCTTT. This sequence encodes CANKRPGSIAFF.

This clonotype has more than one count but fewer than ten. This chain joins TRBV6-5 and TRBJ2-3; possibly TRBD2 for D (5 bases). Germline CDR1 reads MNHEY; CDR2 reads SVGAGI. The V end lost 0 bases, the J end lost 0 bases, and 10 bases lay between the germline ends. The CDR3 is 16 residues long. The CDR3 reads CASSYSGSSSTDTQYF. CDR3 DNA sequence: TGTGCCAGCAGTTACTCGGGGTCTAGCAGCACAGATACGCAGTATTTT.

This chain links TRBV20-1 with TRBJ2-7, with 9 bases fitting TRBD2. Germline V gene data show CDR1 as DFQATT and CDR2 as SNEGSKA (reference sequence). With V trimmed by 3 bases and J by 4 bases, 7 bases remained unmatched. CDR3 length: 14 residues. This chain's CDR3 is CSASLVAGAYEQYF. As DNA, the CDR3 is TGCAGTGCTAGCCTCGTAGCGGGAGCATACGAGCAGTACTTC.

This clonotype showed up just a few times. The rearrangement links TRBV5-1 to TRBJ2-1; 7 bases map to TRBD1. The germline V gene has CDR1 SGHRS and CDR2 YFSETQ. CDR3 size: 15 residues. V trimming: 3 bases; J trimming: 6 bases; junction bases outside the gene matches: 9. This CDR3 is CASSSMGQIANEQFF. The CDR3 region has the DNA TGCGCCAGCAGCTCCATGGGACAGATTGCCAATGAGCAGTTCTTC. Based on the CDR3 plus reference TRBV5-1 and TRBJ2-1, the full variable domain is KAGVTQTPRYLIKTRGQQVTLSCSPISGHRSVSWYQQTPGQGLQFLFEYFSETQRNKGNFPGRFSGRQFSNSRSEMNVSTLELGDSALYLCASSSMGQIANEQFFGPGTRLTVL.

The chain joins TRBV6-1 to TRBJ1-6, with 7 bases lining up with TRBD1. Germline V gives CDR1 MNHNS, CDR2 SASEGT. The CDR3 spans 16 residues. The V segment lost 6 bases and the J segment 6 bases; nucleotides outside the gene matches: 11. Here the CDR3 DNA reads TGTGCCAGCAGGATCAAACCCCAGGGGGGTAATTCACCCCTCCACTTT. This gives the protein CASRIKPQGGNSPLHF.

Concerning this clonotype itself: A single base separates this from a much larger clone, so it may be a read error. This chain joins TRBV28 and TRBJ2-7; 7 nucleotides match TRBD2. Looked up from germline, CDR1 is MDHEN and CDR2 is SYDVKM. The V gene end was trimmed by 8 bases and the J gene end by 7 bases; junction bases not matched to a gene: 17. The CDR3 is made up of 15 amino acids. The CDR3 nucleotides read TGTGCCAGCTGGGCACAAGCGGGAATGGAGAATGAGCAGTACTTC. Translated, it gives CASWAQAGMENEQYF.

The sample holds a few counts of this clonotype. The chain employs TRBV9 and TRBJ2-1, with 9 bases fitting TRBD1. The junction had 15 bases not matched to a gene; V was cut back by 2 bases and J by 9 bases. The CDR3 has 17 amino acids. Per the germline V gene, CDR1 is SGDLS and CDR2 is YYNGEE. CDR3 in DNA: TGTGCCAGCAGCGTTCGCCCTTCCGGGACAGGGAGTATTGAGCAGTTCTTC. This encodes CASSVRPSGTGSIEQFF.

This clonotype was seen repeatedly, ten times or more. The chain recombines TRBV7-9 with TRBJ2-1; D uncertain. CDR3 length: 13 amino acids. V lost 5 bases, J lost 5 bases, and 10 bases lay in between. CDR1 is SEHNR and CDR2 is FQNEAQ in the germline V gene (reference sequence). CDR3 sequence reads: CASSPEVNNEQFF. The CDR3 region has the DNA TGTGCCAGCAGCCCCGAGGTCAACAATGAGCAGTTCTTC.

The chain couples TRBV20-1 to TRBJ2-7, with no clear D. Germline V gene data show CDR1 as DFQATT and CDR2 as SNEGSKA (reference sequence). The CDR3 has 12 amino acids. CDR3 DNA sequence: TGCAGCGTTGATGGCGAAAACTACGAGCAGTACTTC. Encoded protein: CSVDGENYEQYF.

This clonotype came up many times. A junction boundary mismatches the germline segment, possibly from a read error. V is TRBV20-1 and J is TRBJ1-1; D is unclear. The germline gives CDR1 DFQATT, CDR2 SNEGSKA (reference sequence). This CDR3 is built from 15 residues. The CDR3 DNA reads as TGCAGTGCTAGAGTGGGCCGGGCCATGAACGCTGAAGCTTTCTTT. Its translation is CSARVGRAMNAEAFF.

The rearrangement links TRBV7-2 to TRBJ1-5; D is possibly TRBD1 (6 bases). V was clipped by 2 bases and J by 8 bases, with 19 bases between them. Germline CDR1 and CDR2: SGHTA and FQGNSA. This CDR3 comprises 16 residues. CDR3 protein: CASSLRAGGGSEPQHF. CDR3 DNA sequence: TGTGCCAGCAGCTTAAGGGCCGGGGGCGGTTCTGAGCCCCAGCATTTT.

The rearrangement joins TRBV20-1 to TRBJ2-3, with D unclear. Trimming removed 5 bases from V and 4 bases from J, with 10 bases in between. Germline-derived CDR1 and CDR2 are DFQATT and SNEGSKA (reference sequence). This CDR3 has 12 residues. The CDR3 region is CSAGPTADTQYF. Written as DNA, the CDR3 is TGCAGTGCTGGCCCGACCGCAGATACGCAGTATTTT.

This clonotype was observed many times. V and J are TRBV11-2 and TRBJ2-7; D is perhaps TRBD2 (5 bases). CDR3 length equals 13 residues. Germline V gene lookup returns CDR1 SGHAT and CDR2 FQNNGV. Trimming cost V 5 bases and J 2 bases, with 10 bases left between them. The CDR3 region is CASSEAGTYEQYF. CDR3 coding DNA: TGTGCCAGCAGCGAAGCCGGGACCTACGAGCAGTACTTC.

About this clonotype itself: The junction departs from the called germline gene at one end, perhaps through a read error. The chain recombines TRBV5-1 with TRBJ2-7, with D unclear. The CDR3 is 13 amino acids. Germline lookup yields CDR1 SGHRS and CDR2 YFSETQ. Written as DNA, the CDR3 is TGCGCCAGCAGCTTGGGACAATCCTCCGAGCAGTACTTC. Amino acid sequence: CASSLGQSSEQYF.